This section outlines one T cell receptor beta chain sequence together with its context. Trimming stripped 0 bases from V and 3 bases from J, with 11 bases between. The germline V gene encodes CDR1 LGHNA and CDR2 YNFKEQ. The CDR3 extends over 15 amino acids. The data originate from a study of cytomegalovirus exposure and HLA in healthy donors. At the level of the study: Within an early data release were roughly 90 million unique TCRs drawn from HLA-typed donors.

Amplification used 60 Vbeta primers and 13 Jbeta primers. Data came from immunoSEQ multiplex PCR; TCRdb stores just in-frame clones and leaves some out. The sample gives approximately 150,000 clones, roughly 75% of which show up once; around 2.9% is in the top ten. The chain is built from TRBV4-2 and TRBJ1-2; no firm D call. Input material: PBMCs. This clonotype was sampled from a female donor in good health and CMV-seronegative. The CDR3 coding sequence is TGTGCCAGCAGCCAAGAGGAGGGTAGGGACTATGGCTACACCTTC. Amino acids: CASSQEEGRDYGYTF.